This T cell receptor beta chain originates from a study of blood T cell repertoires in COVID-19. CDR3 length equals 10 residues. Trimming shortened V by 10 bases and J by 7 bases, and 8 bases separated the two germline ends. In germline, CDR1 is SGHVS, CDR2 FQNEAQ. Some clones are missing from TCRdb's copy, which holds only in-frame ones; the method was immunoSEQ multiplex PCR. Altogether some 300,000 clones are present, more than 70% being singletons, with the ten largest covering roughly 7%. Sequencing used peripheral blood. This TCR was recovered from a woman aged 25 to 39 who had recovered from COVID-19. The chain couples TRBV7-8 to TRBJ2-1; D unclear. The CDR3 reads CATRLNEQFF. The DNA of the CDR3 is TGTGCCACTCGACTGAATGAGCAGTTCTTC.